Below, 8 T cell receptor beta chains from the same sample are listed, as sequenced in a study of blood T cell repertoires in COVID-19. Profiled with immunoSEQ multiplex PCR; TCRdb holds only in-frame clones, not every one. The table has some 95,000 clones, about 85% seen once. The specimen sequenced was peripheral blood. These receptor sequences come from a man in his sixties or seventies with acute or convalescent COVID-19.

The CDR3 is CASSLVSGGFTDTQYF. CDR3 nucleotide sequence: TGTGCCAGCAGCTTAGTTAGCGGGGGCTTCACAGATACGCAGTATTTT. This chain connects TRBV7-9 to TRBJ2-3; TRBD2 matches at 9 bases. This CDR3 is 16 amino acids long. V lost 1 base to trimming and J lost 2 bases; unmatched junction nucleotides: 4. The germline CDR1 and CDR2 sequences are SEHNR and FQNEAQ (reference sequence).

V usage is TRBV20-1 and J usage is TRBJ1-1; TRBD1 might be the D (5 bases). The CDR3 has 13 residues. The V end lost 3 bases, the J end lost 1 base, and 9 bases lay between the germline ends. Looked up from germline, CDR1 is DFQATT and CDR2 is SNEGSKA (reference sequence). CDR3 nucleotides: TGCAGTGCTAGTGGGGCCGGGAACACTGAAGCTTTCTTT. Its protein is CSASGAGNTEAFF.

The rearrangement joins TRBV5-1 to TRBJ2-3, with TRBD2 identical over 15 bases. Trimming cost V 4 bases and J 6 bases; bases outside gene matches: 6. The CDR3 extends over 16 amino acids. Germline-derived CDR1 and CDR2 are SGHRS and YFSETQ. The CDR3 spells CASSPGLAGGGDTQYF. CDR3 sequence (DNA): TGCGCCAGCAGCCCGGGACTAGCGGGGGGTGGTGATACGCAGTATTTT. The full variable domain, in which reference TRBV5-1 and TRBJ2-3 provide the parts outside the CDR3, is KAGVTQTPRYLIKTRGQQVTLSCSPISGHRSVSWYQQTPGQGLQFLFEYFSETQRNKGNFPGRFSGRQFSNSRSEMNVSTLELGDSALYLCASSPGLAGGGDTQYFGPGTRLTVL.

This rearrangement joins TRBV27 to TRBJ2-7; 7 nucleotides align to TRBD1. V lost 5 bases and J lost 6; bases outside the gene matches: 13. The CDR3 spans 15 residues. The germline V gene has CDR1 MNHEY and CDR2 SMNVEV (reference sequence). Here the CDR3 reads CASSHRPGGSGEQYF. The CDR3 DNA follows: TGTGCCAGCAGTCACCGTCCAGGGGGATCAGGCGAGCAGTACTTC.

Points on this clone: Additional DNA sequences in this sample encode the identical CDR3. This chain joins TRBV12-3 or TRBV12-4 and TRBJ1-1, with D possibly TRBD1 on 5 matching bases. Trimming took off 5 bases at V and 4 bases at J, with 11 bases between the two ends. This CDR3 region has 13 residues. CDR3 in amino acids: CASSLGGPTEAFF. The CDR3 DNA follows: TGTGCCAGCAGTCTGGGGGGACCCACTGAAGCTTTCTTT.

This rearrangement joins TRBV7-9 to TRBJ2-2; a possible D gene is TRBD2 (6 bases). In germline, CDR1 is SEHNR, CDR2 FQNEAQ (reference sequence). The CDR3 length is 13 residues. V lost 2 bases to trimming and J lost 6 bases, with 7 bases between them. CDR3 loop: CASSLTSPGELFF. The CDR3 DNA sequence: TGTGCCAGCAGCTTAACTAGCCCCGGGGAGCTGTTTTTT.

This chain uses TRBV28 with TRBJ1-2; 9 bases fit TRBD1. The CDR3 runs to 15 residues. The junction had 8 bases not matched to a gene; V was cut back by 6 bases and J by 3 bases. The V gene's germline CDR1 is MDHEN and CDR2 SYDVKM. CDR3 protein: CASSIVTGGDYGYTF. CDR3 sequence (DNA): TGTGCCAGCAGCATTGTGACAGGGGGAGACTATGGCTACACCTTC.

The chain carries TRBV25-1 and TRBJ1-2; 9 bases align to TRBD1. The V segment lost 5 bases and the J segment 4 bases; nucleotides outside the gene matches: 5. The CDR3 is 14 residues long. Germline loops: CDR1 MGHDK, CDR2 SYGVNS. CDR3 protein: CASSNTGGSYGYTF. The CDR3 region has the DNA TGTGCCAGCAGTAATACAGGGGGCAGCTATGGCTACACCTTC.